This is a list of T cell receptor beta chains from one sample in a study of cytomegalovirus exposure and HLA in healthy donors. Assay: immunoSEQ multiplex PCR; the TCRdb copy retains only in-frame clones and omits some. The top ten hold approximately 15% of the sample, which has 170,000 or so clones, 85% seen once. The sequenced material came from PBMCs. The receptors come from a man aged 18 to 29 in good health and CMV-seropositive. Each CDR3 is given with its conserved first and last residue.

TRBV6-5,CASTAGGALEAFF
TRBV28,CASKQGGDTEAFF
TRBV6-5,CASSPSLAGGDTQYF
TRBV19,CASSISRVETQYF
TRBV6-4,CASSASGGTDTQYF
TRBV6-5,CASSFLAGEGTDTQYF
TRBV7-2,CASSLGQGRGETQYF
TRBV5-1,CASSVGTGGSLSSYNEQFF
TRBV11-2,CASSHTSGRASGELFF
TRBV27,CASSLVGQNTEAFF
TRBV11-2,CASSFNRGGSYEQYF
TRBV5-4,CASSLKGGLNGYTF
TRBV2,CASSSRTGGDEQYF
TRBV4-1,CASSQGAYEQYF
TRBV6-5,CASFGRGPYEQYF
TRBV6-1,CASSEEVKGIVRNEQYF
TRBV28,CASSTPRGATNEKLFF
TRBV7-9,CASSRTPRAYEQYF
TRBV19,CASSILAHYEQYF
TRBV28,CASSGTSGYYEQYF
TRBV19,CASSTEREGLETQYF
TRBV6-5,CASSYSLNINEKLFF
TRBV7-3,CASSSSGGISGELFF
TRBV29-1,CSVDTPAYEQYF
TRBV28,CASVGGQGFYGYTF
TRBV6-5,CASSYSVDRVRGELFF
TRBV29-1,CSVGTSGNNEQFF
TRBV6-6,CASRGALSGNTIYF
TRBV9,CASSVGGTEAFF
TRBV18,CASSPLAGGNGNEQFF
TRBV30,CAGRTSGTGELFF
TRBV7-9,CASSSWTGRTNEKLFF
TRBV7-2,CASSLHRGLSTGELFF
TRBV11-2,CASSLIEGGFYEQYF
TRBV28,CASSLYGGWGGGYTF
TRBV18,CASSSDSPYEQYF
TRBV10-3,CAISEPWGGGDEQFF
TRBV29-1,CSVRASGNRNEKLFF
TRBV2,CASRPTGYEQYF
TRBV4-1,CASSDAGTQYNSPLHF